Following are 29 T cell receptor beta chains from one sample sequenced in a study of blood T cell repertoires in COVID-19. Data came from immunoSEQ multiplex PCR; TCRdb stores just in-frame clones and leaves some out. The sample carries 100,000 to 150,000 clones, 80% to 90% recorded once. Sequencing input: peripheral blood. The receptor source for this set is a man in his 70s with active or convalescent COVID-19.

The rearrangement links TRBV27 to TRBJ1-6; TRBD1 might be the D (6 bases). Germline V gene lookup returns CDR1 MNHEY and CDR2 SMNVEV (reference sequence). The CDR3 has 14 residues. V lost 8 bases to trimming and J lost 4 bases, with 12 bases between them. This CDR3 reads CASGSGQYNSPLHF. The CDR3 DNA is TGTGCCAGCGGGTCCGGACAGTATAATTCACCCCTCCACTTT.

This chain links TRBV29-1 with TRBJ2-7, with D possibly matching TRBD2 (5 bases). Germline V gives CDR1 SQVTM, CDR2 ANQGSEA. This CDR3 is built from 15 residues. The V end lost 1 base, the J end lost 2 bases, and 15 bases lay between the germline ends. The CDR3 protein is CSVEGTVADPYEQYF. CDR3 bases: TGCAGCGTTGAAGGGACTGTAGCCGATCCCTACGAGCAGTACTTC.

The chain joins TRBV5-1 to TRBJ2-7; D is undetermined. Germline loops: CDR1 SGHRS, CDR2 YFSETQ. The CDR3 has 14 residues. With 2 bases removed from V and 0 bases from J, the gap between germline ends came to 9 bases. The CDR3 nucleotides read TGCGCCAGCAGCTTCGTACAGTTCTCCTACGAGCAGTACTTC. Its translation is CASSFVQFSYEQYF.

The chain combines TRBV7-9 with TRBJ1-1; 10 nucleotides agree with TRBD1. The CDR3 extends over 15 amino acids. Germline V gives CDR1 SEHNR, CDR2 FQNEAQ (reference sequence). V lost 5 bases and J lost 3; bases outside the gene matches: 6. The chain's CDR3 is CASSKDRGRDTEAFF. The CDR3 DNA reads as TGTGCCAGCAGCAAGGACAGGGGGAGGGACACTGAAGCTTTCTTT.

V gene TRBV19 combines with J gene TRBJ1-5; 7 bases map to TRBD1. The trim removed 11 bases at V and 1 base at J, leaving 5 bases unmatched. From germline, CDR1 is LNHDA and CDR2 SQIVND (reference sequence). The CDR3 extends over 13 amino acids. The CDR3 region is CASWDRSNQPQHF. The CDR3 bases are TGTGCCTCCTGGGACAGAAGCAATCAGCCCCAGCATTTT.

The chain links TRBV6-1 to TRBJ1-3; D call uncertain. V gave up 2 bases and J gave up 0 bases, with 14 bases separating them. Germline V CDR1 and CDR2: MNHNS, SASEGT. CDR3 size: 17 residues. The CDR3, as DNA: TGTGCCAGCAGTGAATTTGGAAGCGGTCTCTCTGGAAACACCATATATTTT. This sequence encodes CASSEFGSGLSGNTIYF.

This clone was observed once. The chain couples TRBV19 to TRBJ2-1; D is perhaps TRBD1 (6 bases). There are 15 residues in the CDR3. V was cut by 3 bases and J by 7 bases, with 16 bases left in between. The germline gives CDR1 LNHDA, CDR2 SQIVND (reference sequence). CDR3 bases: TGTGCCAGTAGTATCTCGGGACAAAGTGCTAATGAGCAGTTCTTC. This translates into CASSISGQSANEQFF.

The chain's CDR3 is CAIRPQEDQPQHF. The CDR3, as DNA: TGTGCCATCAGACCCCAAGAGGATCAGCCCCAGCATTTT. The chain carries TRBV10-3 and TRBJ1-5, with no clear D. This CDR3 has 13 residues. Germline-derived CDR1 and CDR2 are ENHRY and SYGVKD. Trimming cost V 6 bases and J 5 bases, with 11 bases left between them.

The rearrangement joins TRBV6-4 to TRBJ1-5; 9 bases are a match to TRBD1. The V gene's germline CDR1 is MRHNA and CDR2 SNTAGT. Trimming at V came to 4 bases and at J to 3 bases, leaving 7 bases not matched to a gene. The CDR3 length is 16 residues. CDR3 protein: CASSGAGTGINQPQHF. The CDR3, as DNA: TGTGCCAGCAGTGGGGCCGGGACAGGGATCAATCAGCCCCAGCATTTT.

The V call is TRBV6-6, the J call TRBJ1-4, with D possibly TRBD1 on 5 matching bases. Germline V gives CDR1 MNHNY, CDR2 SVGAGI (reference sequence). The V end lost 6 bases, the J end lost 0 bases, and 5 bases lay between the germline ends. CDR3 length: 13 residues. CDR3 in DNA: TGTGCCAGCAGGACAGCAACTAATGAAAAACTGTTTTTT. Protein: CASRTATNEKLFF.

V gene TRBV7-8 combines with J gene TRBJ2-1, with 9 nucleotides matching TRBD2. The CDR3 is made up of 17 amino acids. Germline assignment: CDR1 SGHVS and CDR2 FQNEAQ. V was pared by 8 bases and J by 3 bases, with 14 bases of the junction left unmatched. CDR3 sequence: CASANPNASGNYNEQFF. The CDR3 DNA follows: TGTGCCAGCGCAAACCCCAACGCTAGCGGGAACTACAATGAGCAGTTCTTC.

The V gene is TRBV5-1, the J gene TRBJ2-1; tentative D call: TRBD2 (5 bases). This CDR3 is 13 amino acids long. Trimming removed 5 bases at V and 8 bases at J, with 14 bases between. CDR1 and CDR2 from the germline V gene are SGHRS and YFSETQ. CDR3 in amino acids: CASSSLAADEQFF. In DNA form, the CDR3 reads TGCGCCAGCAGTTCCCTAGCCGCGGATGAGCAGTTCTTC.

The V gene is TRBV6-2 or TRBV6-3, the J gene TRBJ2-7; 12 nucleotides match TRBD2. CDR1 and CDR2 (germline): MNHEY, SVGEGT. The trim removed 6 bases at V and 10 bases at J, leaving 13 bases unmatched. The CDR3 totals 15 residues. The CDR3 region is CASSPSTSGSTDQYF. The CDR3 DNA sequence: TGTGCCAGCAGCCCATCGACTAGCGGGAGTACGGATCAGTACTTC.

Of note for this clone: This specimen includes other DNA sequences encoding the same CDR3. The chain joins TRBV3-1 (or the pseudogene TRBV3-2) to TRBJ1-3, with TRBD1 as a possible D gene (6 bases). V was clipped by 3 bases and J by 3 bases, with 9 bases between them. From germline, CDR1 is LGHDT and CDR2 YNNKEL (reference sequence). The CDR3 is 14 amino acids. In nucleotides, the CDR3 is TGTGCCAGCAGCCAGGGGGCCGGTGGAAACACCATATATTTT. Its translation: CASSQGAGGNTIYF.

The chain carries TRBV6-5 and TRBJ1-4, with D possibly TRBD1 on 5 matching bases. Trimming took 10 bases from V and 2 from J, leaving 11 bases between them. The CDR3 sequence is 13 residues long. CDR1 MNHEY and CDR2 SVGAGI come from the germline V gene. The CDR3 protein is CATRQFTNEKLFF. The CDR3 DNA follows: TGTGCCACACGACAGTTTACTAATGAAAAACTGTTTTTT.

J is TRBJ1-5 and V is TRBV28, with TRBD1 matching 8 bases. Trimming at V came to 5 bases and at J to 5 bases, leaving 5 bases not matched to a gene. The CDR3 has 14 amino acids. Germline CDR1 is MDHEN and CDR2 is SYDVKM. The DNA of the CDR3 is TGTGCCAGCAGTGAGGACAGGGTGGATCAGCCCCAGCATTTT. Protein product: CASSEDRVDQPQHF.

This chain uses TRBV27 with TRBJ2-7; a weak D match, TRBD2 (6 bases). V lost 5 bases and J lost 2, with 16 bases in between. This CDR3 spans 15 amino acids. Germline CDR1 reads MNHEY; CDR2 reads SMNVEV (reference sequence). The CDR3 sequence is CASSRGASVPYEQYF. CDR3 sequence (DNA): TGTGCCAGCAGTCGCGGGGCTAGCGTTCCCTACGAGCAGTACTTC.

The J gene is TRBJ2-3, the V gene TRBV4-2; D possibly corresponds to TRBD2 (7 bases). The CDR3 runs 17 residues. Germline V gene sequence: CDR1 LGHNA, CDR2 YNFKEQ. Trimming shortened V by 4 bases and J by 0 bases, and 17 bases separated the two germline ends. The CDR3 DNA follows: TGTGCCAGCAGCCCTTATAAAGGGGGGGCTAGCACAGATACGCAGTATTTT. Translating it yields CASSPYKGGASTDTQYF.

Comments on this clone: The same CDR3 also results from other DNA sequences found in this sample. The chain is built from TRBV5-1 and TRBJ2-7; TRBD1 is a possible D gene (5 bases). The germline V gene has CDR1 SGHRS and CDR2 YFSETQ. V gave up 0 bases and J gave up 3 bases, with 10 bases separating them. This CDR3 spans 14 amino acids. Written as DNA, the CDR3 is TGCGCCAGCAGCTTGGAAGGCAGGGACTACGAGCAGTACTTC. It translates to CASSLEGRDYEQYF.

The chain joins TRBV7-9 to TRBJ1-5; TRBD1 is a possible D gene (6 bases). The CDR3 extends over 15 amino acids. Germline CDR1 and CDR2: SEHNR and FQNEAQ (reference sequence). V lost 4 bases and J 5 bases, leaving 15 bases between the germline ends. The CDR3 nucleotides are TGTGCCAGCAGCTCCTCCGGGACACCCGATCAGCCCCAGCATTTT. It specifies CASSSSGTPDQPQHF.

This clone came up a few times. Other DNA sequences from this sample encode an identical CDR3 as well. The chain is built from TRBV19 and TRBJ2-7, with D perhaps TRBD1 (6 bases). With 3 bases removed from V and 4 bases from J, the gap between germline ends came to 10 bases. The CDR3 sequence is 13 residues long. Germline values: CDR1 LNHDA, CDR2 SQIVND (reference sequence). The CDR3 sequence is CASSMGRGYEQYF. CDR3 nucleotides: TGTGCCAGTAGTATGGGCAGGGGTTACGAGCAGTACTTC. Based on the CDR3 plus reference TRBV19 and TRBJ2-7, the full variable domain is DGGITQSPKYLFRKEGQNVTLSCEQNLNHDAMYWYRQDPGQGLRLIYYSQIVNDFQKGDIAEGYSVSREKKESFPLTVTSAQKNPTAFYLCASSMGRGYEQYFGPGTRLTVT.

The V and J genes are TRBV2 and TRBJ2-2; 8 nucleotides agree with TRBD1. The CDR3 sequence is 16 residues long. Germline-derived CDR1 and CDR2 are SNHLY and FYNNEI. Trimming at V came to 7 bases and at J to 3 bases, leaving 10 bases not matched to a gene. The CDR3 reads CASNIGQGMDTGELFF. Here the CDR3 DNA reads TGTGCCAGCAATATTGGACAGGGTATGGACACCGGGGAGCTGTTTTTT.

The rearrangement uses TRBV4-1 and TRBJ1-3; D gene ambiguous. The length of the CDR3 is 15 residues. Deletions cut 6 bases from V and 7 bases from J, with 19 bases between. Germline CDR1 and CDR2: MGHRA and YSYEKL. The CDR3: CASSPSSQSENTIYF. The CDR3 bases are TGCGCCAGCAGTCCAAGTTCACAGTCCGAGAACACCATATATTTT.

Only one count was recorded for this clone. V usage is TRBV5-1 and J usage is TRBJ1-1; possible D gene TRBD1, 6 bases. Trimming shortened V by 7 bases and J by 0 bases, and 13 bases separated the two germline ends. The germline V gene encodes CDR1 SGHRS and CDR2 YFSETQ. The CDR3 contains 14 residues. The CDR3 loop is CASELGGLNTEAFF. The CDR3 region has the DNA TGCGCCAGCGAGCTCGGGGGGCTGAACACTGAAGCTTTCTTT.

The J gene is TRBJ2-1, the V gene TRBV29-1; the D is unclear. From germline, CDR1 is SQVTM and CDR2 ANQGSEA. There are 11 residues in the CDR3. V was cut by 6 bases and J by 8 bases, with 11 bases left in between. Here the CDR3 DNA reads TGCAGCGTCTCACTTACCGATGAGCAGTTCTTC. Encoded protein: CSVSLTDEQFF.

CDR3 coding DNA: TGTGCCAGCAGCTTAGCGCTAAACACCGGGGAGCTGTTTTTT. Translation gives CASSLALNTGELFF. V and J are TRBV7-8 and TRBJ2-2; no firm D call. Per germline, CDR1 SGHVS and CDR2 FQNEAQ. Between the trimmed V and J ends, which lost 0 bases and 2 bases, there was a span of 4 bases. The CDR3 is made up of 14 amino acids.

This clone was observed a few times. The chain is built from TRBV12-2 and TRBJ2-7; TRBD1 is the table's D call, not checked against the DNA. TRBV12-2 counts as a pseudogene. This CDR3 is 17 amino acids long. CDR3 residues: CASRLAYRGTAVREQYF. The CDR3, as DNA: TGTGCAAGTCGCTTAGCTTATAGGGGGACCGCCGTTCGCGAGCAGTACTTC.

This rearrangement joins TRBV15 to TRBJ1-1; D is possibly TRBD1 (5 bases). The CDR3 totals 15 residues. CDR1 is LNHNV and CDR2 is YYDKDF in the germline V gene (reference sequence). The V end lost 0 bases, the J end lost 4 bases, and 12 bases lay between the germline ends. CDR3 loop: CATSRDFRQGTEAFF. In DNA form, the CDR3 reads TGTGCCACCAGCAGAGATTTTAGGCAGGGCACTGAAGCTTTCTTT.

The gene calls are TRBV28 and TRBJ2-7; no clear D. Trimming removed 6 bases from V and 0 bases from J, with 15 bases in between. Germline V gene sequence: CDR1 MDHEN, CDR2 SYDVKM. This CDR3 is 15 amino acids long. The CDR3 spells CASSKPTGFSYEQYF. In DNA form, the CDR3 reads TGTGCCAGCAGCAAACCCACCGGGTTCTCCTACGAGCAGTACTTC.